These 27 T cell receptor beta chains came from one sample sequenced in a study of T cells in Graves' hyperthyroidism and ophthalmopathy. Regions amplified from RNA transcripts were the TCR beta CDR3 regions. First-round RT-PCR of the TCR CDR3 relied on the HTBI primer set. Using its own MiXCR run on the multiplex PCR reads, TCRdb lists one record per CDR3 protein. The sample contains over 400,000 distinct CDR3 sequences, roughly 15% of which appear only once. The sequenced sample consisted of blood. These receptors all stem from a man younger than 35 with Graves' ophthalmopathy.

This clonotype came up many times. The chain carries TRBV27 and TRBJ1-1, with D tentatively TRBD1 (5 bases). CDR1 and CDR2 from the germline V gene are MNHEY and SMNVEV (reference sequence). The CDR3 totals 14 residues. With 5 bases removed from V and 6 bases from J, the gap between germline ends came to 16 bases. The CDR3 spells CASSTLEGIAEAFF. The CDR3 DNA follows: TGTGCCAGCAGTACCCTGGAGGGGATCGCTGAAGCTTTCTTT.

This clonotype occurred a few times. This could be a read error, since a much larger clone is one nucleotide away. The gene calls are TRBV6-1 and TRBJ1-3; D is possibly TRBD1 (5 bases). The CDR3 consists of 12 residues. Per germline, CDR1 MNHNS and CDR2 SASEGT. The CDR3 sequence: CTSGTAGNTIYF. Here the CDR3 DNA reads TGTACCAGCGGGACGGCTGGAAACACCATATATTTT.

This clonotype was detected ten times or more. This chain links TRBV5-1 with TRBJ1-5; TRBD1 might be the D (5 bases). The CDR3 sequence is 15 residues long. V lost 0 bases and J lost 3, with 10 bases in between. CDR1 and CDR2 (germline): SGHRS, YFSETQ. The CDR3 loop reads CASSLAGANNQPQHF. The CDR3 nucleotides are TGCGCCAGCAGCTTGGCCGGGGCAAACAATCAGCCCCAGCATTTT.

In this sample, this clonotype turned up many times. The chain joins TRBV5-6 to TRBJ1-1; D is uncertain. The CDR3 has 12 amino acids. V shed 4 bases and J shed 7 bases, with 11 bases lying between them. Per the germline V gene, CDR1 is SGHDT and CDR2 is YYEEEE. The CDR3 DNA follows: TGTGCCAGCAGCCTACGGGTTCATGAAGCTTTCTTT. Amino acid sequence: CASSLRVHEAFF.

This clonotype occurred many times. The CDR3 region has the DNA TGCAGTGCTAGTCCGTTAGGGCCATACAATGAGCAGTTCTTC. It encodes CSASPLGPYNEQFF. The chain is built from TRBV20-1 and TRBJ2-1; D remains unclear. The germline gives CDR1 DFQATT, CDR2 SNEGSKA (reference sequence). Trimming left V 3 bases short and J 4 bases short, with 13 bases between. This CDR3 has 14 amino acids.

This clonotype was seen repeatedly, ten times or more. The rearrangement uses TRBV10-3 and TRBJ2-7; 14 bases are shared with TRBD2. From germline, CDR1 is ENHRY and CDR2 SYGVKD. With 6 bases clipped from V and 0 bases from J, the junction kept 7 bases outside the gene matches. CDR3 length: 17 residues. This chain's CDR3 is CAISGGTSGGSSYEQYF. In nucleotides, the CDR3 is TGTGCCATCAGCGGTGGGACTAGCGGGGGAAGCTCCTACGAGCAGTACTTC.

The rearrangement joins TRBV4-1 to TRBJ1-2; D might be TRBD1 (6 bases). CDR3 length: 18 residues. V was pared by 3 bases and J by 1 base, with 21 bases between. The germline V gene encodes CDR1 MGHRA and CDR2 YSYEKL. The CDR3 sequence: CASSHAKGRGEFNYGYTF. The CDR3 DNA reads as TGCGCCAGCAGCCACGCTAAGGGCAGGGGAGAGTTTAACTATGGCTACACCTTC.

Worth noting for this clonotype: This may arise from a read error, as a much more abundant clone is one base away. The V call is TRBV12-3 or TRBV12-4, the J call TRBJ2-7; a weak D match, TRBD2 (5 bases). The CDR3 totals 13 residues. In DNA, the CDR3 is TGTGCCATCAGTGAACTAGAGTCCTGCGAGCAGTACTTC. Amino acid sequence: CAISELESCEQYF.

The J gene is TRBJ1-1, the V gene TRBV14; D is unclear. CDR3 length: 19 amino acids. Germline V gene sequence: CDR1 SGHDN, CDR2 FVKESK. Trimming stripped 0 bases from V and 4 bases from J, with 24 bases between. The CDR3 spells CASSQEGLWAASFATEAFF. CDR3 DNA sequence: TGTGCCAGCAGCCAAGAGGGTCTATGGGCAGCTTCCTTTGCCACTGAAGCTTTCTTT.

This clonotype was detected only once. This may arise from a read error, as a much more abundant clone is one base away. The chain combines TRBV18 with TRBJ2-7; D tentatively reads TRBD1 or TRBD2 (6 bases each). The CDR3 is 16 residues long. V was pared by 5 bases and J by 5 bases, with 22 bases between. Germline V gene data show CDR1 as KGHSH and CDR2 as LQKENI. CDR3 residues: CASSAEFKGGVNEQYF. CDR3 sequence (DNA): TGTGCCAGCTCAGCGGAATTCAAGGGGGGAGTTAACGAGCAGTACTTC.

This clonotype was counted at least ten times. This chain joins TRBV11-2 and TRBJ2-2; D remains unclear. V was cut by 1 base and J by 0 bases, with 9 bases left in between. This CDR3 comprises 16 residues. The germline V gene encodes CDR1 SGHAT and CDR2 FQNNGV. The CDR3 here is CASSLASATNTGELFF. CDR3 coding DNA: TGTGCCAGCAGCTTAGCAAGTGCCACGAACACCGGGGAGCTGTTTTTT.

This clonotype was observed many times. The rearrangement joins TRBV6-1 to TRBJ2-5; TRBD2 might be the D (5 bases). Trimming removed 3 bases from V and 1 base from J, with 9 bases in between. The CDR3 spans 14 residues. In germline, CDR1 is MNHNS, CDR2 SASEGT. Written as DNA, the CDR3 is TGTGCCAGCAGTGATGGAGGATTCCAAGAGACCCAGTACTTC. Amino acid sequence: CASSDGGFQETQYF.

As to this clonotype: Sequence at one end of the junction differs from germline and may be a read error. The V call is TRBV5-1, the J call TRBJ2-1; tentatively, D is TRBD1 (6 bases). Germline V gene lookup returns CDR1 SGHRS and CDR2 YFSETQ. The length of the CDR3 is 15 residues. The CDR3 sequence: CASSQKGGSYNEQLF. CDR3 DNA: TGCGCCAGCAGCCAGAAAGGGGGTTCCTACAATGAGCAGCTCTTC.

This clonotype was observed at least ten times. The chain is built from TRBV5-1 and TRBJ2-1, with TRBD2 as a possible D gene (6 bases). Trimming took 4 bases from V and 0 from J, leaving 17 bases between them. The CDR3 is 17 residues long. Germline assignment: CDR1 SGHRS and CDR2 YFSETQ. In DNA, the CDR3 is TGCGCCAGCAGCCCGAGTTATCCCGGGAGCTCCTACAATGAGCAGTTCTTC. Amino acids: CASSPSYPGSSYNEQFF.

The chain couples TRBV6-2 or TRBV6-3 to TRBJ2-1; 12 positions agree with TRBD2. The CDR3 is made up of 17 amino acids. Germline assignment: CDR1 MNHEY and CDR2 SVGEGT. With V trimmed by 6 bases and J by 6 bases, 12 bases remained unmatched. The DNA for the CDR3 is TGTGCCAGCAGGAATCGACTAGCGGGAGAAGGGGGCAATGAGCAGTTCTTC. This encodes CASRNRLAGEGGNEQFF.

This clonotype has ten or more counts. The chain uses TRBV28 and TRBJ2-7; D perhaps matches TRBD2 (6 bases). The germline V gene encodes CDR1 MDHEN and CDR2 SYDVKM. The V end lost 5 bases, the J end lost 0 bases, and 20 bases lay between the germline ends. The CDR3 runs 17 residues. CDR3 coding DNA: TGTGCCAGCAGTCCCGAAGGCGGATTCGGGAGCTCCTACGAGCAGTACTTC. Translation: CASSPEGGFGSSYEQYF.

The chain has TRBV19 and TRBJ2-3; 12 bases align to TRBD1. With V trimmed by 1 base and J by 5 bases, 16 bases remained unmatched. Per the germline V gene, CDR1 is LNHDA and CDR2 is SQIVND (reference sequence). The CDR3 totals 20 residues. In DNA, the CDR3 is TGTGCCAGTAGTATAGGCGCCGGGACAGGGGGCGCGAATCCACAAGATACGCAGTATTTT. This codes for CASSIGAGTGGANPQDTQYF.

This clonotype has a handful of counts. V gene TRBV30 combines with J gene TRBJ2-1; TRBD2 might be the D (6 bases). V was pared by 0 bases and J by 7 bases, with 10 bases between. The V gene's germline CDR1 is GTSNPN and CDR2 SVGIG (reference sequence). The CDR3 is 13 amino acids. The CDR3 region has the DNA TGTGCCTGGAGTGTCTGGGCGGGGAATGAGCAGTTCTTC. Protein sequence: CAWSVWAGNEQFF.

Many counts were recorded for this clonotype. This chain joins TRBV11-2 and TRBJ2-1; D tentatively fits TRBD1 or TRBD2 (5 bases each). The V and J ends lost 0 bases and 4 bases respectively, with 16 bases between them. Germline V CDR1 and CDR2: SGHAT, FQNNGV. This CDR3 is 17 amino acids long. As DNA, the CDR3 is TGTGCCAGCAGCTTAGATCTGGGGGAAGAGGTATACAATGAGCAGTTCTTC. Amino acid sequence: CASSLDLGEEVYNEQFF.

This clonotype was detected ten times or more. The genes are TRBV3-1 and TRBJ2-5; 10 bases match TRBD2. The germline gives CDR1 LGHDT, CDR2 YNNKEL (reference sequence). The CDR3 sequence is 15 residues long. With V trimmed by 4 bases and J by 4 bases, 6 bases remained unmatched. CDR3 sequence: CASSRAGGPGETQYF. The CDR3 DNA sequence: TGTGCCAGCAGCCGAGCGGGGGGGCCTGGAGAGACCCAGTACTTC.

This clonotype was counted at least ten times. The chain uses TRBV6-1 and TRBJ2-7; D is unclear. CDR3 length equals 15 residues. CDR1 and CDR2 (germline): MNHNS, SASEGT. Trimming removed 3 bases from V and 0 bases from J, with 12 bases in between. The CDR3 sequence is CASSEGSVPSYEQYF. The CDR3, as DNA: TGTGCCAGCAGTGAGGGGTCGGTACCCTCCTACGAGCAGTACTTC.

There are many counts of this clonotype. V usage is TRBV3-1 and J usage is TRBJ1-2, with 12 nucleotides matching TRBD1. Unmatched junction bases numbered 7, after V lost 3 bases and J lost 8 bases. CDR1 is LGHDT and CDR2 is YNNKEL in the germline V gene (reference sequence). The CDR3 contains 15 residues. CDR3 coding DNA: TGTGCCAGCAGCCACCCCCCGGGACAGGGGGCGGGCTACACCTTC. It is translated as CASSHPPGQGAGYTF.

This clonotype was detected only a few times. The gene calls are TRBV19 and TRBJ2-1; the D is unclear. There are 13 residues in the CDR3. Trimming took 3 bases from V and 8 from J, leaving 11 bases between them. The germline gives CDR1 LNHDA, CDR2 SQIVND (reference sequence). The CDR3 sequence: CASSILGNDEQFF. DNA for the CDR3: TGTGCCAGTAGTATCCTGGGGAATGATGAGCAGTTCTTC. The full variable domain, with the rest looked up from reference TRBV19 and TRBJ2-1, is DGGITQSPKYLFRKEGQNVTLSCEQNLNHDAMYWYRQDPGQGLRLIYYSQIVNDFQKGDIAEGYSVSREKKESFPLTVTSAQKNPTAFYLCASSILGNDEQFFGPGTRLTVL.

This clonotype has a handful of counts. The V gene is TRBV18, the J gene TRBJ2-7; 8 bases align to TRBD2. V lost 3 bases and J lost 0; bases outside the gene matches: 13. The CDR3 sequence is 18 residues long. Germline V lookup: CDR1 KGHSH, CDR2 LQKENI. This CDR3 reads CASSPSGIAGQISYEQYF. In nucleotides, the CDR3 is TGTGCCAGCTCACCGTCGGGGATAGCGGGGCAAATCTCCTACGAGCAGTACTTC.

This clonotype was detected many times. This chain connects TRBV10-3 to TRBJ2-5; 7 bases agree with TRBD2. Germline CDR1 and CDR2: ENHRY and SYGVKD. This CDR3 is 15 amino acids long. Trimming removed 0 bases from V and 3 bases from J; junction bases left unmatched: 4. CDR3 sequence reads: CAISESTSGEETQYF. CDR3 bases: TGTGCCATCAGTGAGTCGACCAGCGGGGAAGAGACCCAGTACTTC.

This clonotype occurred many times. The gene calls are TRBV27 and TRBJ1-2; unclear D gene. This CDR3 region has 12 residues. The V gene lost 8 bases and the J gene lost 6 bases, with 13 bases spanning the gap. Germline CDR1 reads MNHEY; CDR2 reads SMNVEV (reference sequence). The CDR3 region has the DNA TGTGCCAGCGGCCGGCCCTTGGATGGCTACACCTTC. Protein: CASGRPLDGYTF.

At least ten counts were recorded for this clonotype. The gene calls are TRBV18 and TRBJ2-2; a possible D gene is TRBD1 (6 bases). From germline, CDR1 is KGHSH and CDR2 LQKENI. The CDR3 covers 16 residues. Trimming removed 2 bases from V and 7 bases from J, with 17 bases in between. The CDR3 coding sequence is TGTGCCAGCTCACCAGGCACAGGGAATGGAGGCGGGGAGCTGTTTTTT. Protein: CASSPGTGNGGGELFF.